The next 32 T cell receptor beta chains were all read from a single sample in a study of T-cell reconstitution after alpha-beta-depleted transplantation in children. Using unique molecular identifiers, the investigators prepared the TCRbeta library. A single record per CDR3 protein comes from TCRdb applying MiXCR to the PCR reads. Among 200,000 or so distinct CDR3 sequences, around 9.2% were seen once, and the ten largest hold roughly a third. Sequenced here: PBMCs, mostly from graft donor cells, sampled 360 days after TCRalphabeta/CD19-depleted stem cell transplant. All receptors come from a male patient under 10 years old who had a stem cell transplant for acute myeloid leukemia, so the T cells may come from the graft donor.

The V call is TRBV19, the J call TRBJ1-6, with 8 bases that match TRBD1. The CDR3 contains 17 residues. V was clipped by 5 bases and J by 9 bases; unmatched bases: 15. Germline V lookup: CDR1 LNHDA, CDR2 SQIVND (reference sequence). This CDR3 reads CASSPGQAVKRGSPLHF. Written as DNA, the CDR3 is TGTGCCAGTAGTCCGGGACAGGCTGTCAAACGGGGTTCACCCCTCCACTTT. Full variable domain (outside the CDR3, taken from reference TRBV19 and TRBJ1-6): DGGITQSPKYLFRKEGQNVTLSCEQNLNHDAMYWYRQDPGQGLRLIYYSQIVNDFQKGDIAEGYSVSREKKESFPLTVTSAQKNPTAFYLCASSPGQAVKRGSPLHFGNGTRLTVT.

The gene calls are TRBV7-9 and TRBJ1-6; D remains ambiguous. CDR1 is SEHNR, CDR2 FQNEAQ, per germline (reference sequence). The CDR3 has 14 residues. Trimming removed 5 bases at V and 6 bases at J, with 11 bases between. CDR3 sequence: CASSPQGSNSPLHF. The CDR3 nucleotides are TGTGCCAGCAGCCCACAAGGGTCTAATTCACCCCTCCACTTT.

Ten or more counts support this clonotype. The chain links TRBV12-3 or TRBV12-4 to TRBJ2-1; D ambiguous. The V end lost 2 bases, the J end lost 7 bases, and 9 bases lay between the germline ends. The CDR3 runs to 13 residues. For the CDR3, the DNA is TGTGCCAGCAGTTTAATTCGGTGGAATGAGCAGTTCTTC. It encodes CASSLIRWNEQFF.

A few counts support this clonotype. The V and J genes are TRBV29-1 and TRBJ2-7; no definite D call. Germline values: CDR1 SQVTM, CDR2 ANQGSEA. CDR3 length: 11 residues. Trimming took off 6 bases at V and 7 bases at J, with 13 bases between the two ends. The CDR3 reads CSVSSGVEQYF. The CDR3 DNA is TGCAGCGTCTCGTCTGGGGTGGAGCAGTACTTC.

At least ten counts were recorded for this clonotype. The rearrangement links TRBV12-5 to TRBJ2-1; 8 nucleotides align to TRBD2. Germline V CDR1 and CDR2: LGHNT, FRNRAP. J gave up 6 bases and V 9 bases, and 16 bases lay outside the gene matches. This CDR3 contains 16 residues. The CDR3 coding sequence is TGTGCTAGCGCTACCTACTTGGGACTAGTGGGCAATGAGCAGTTCTTC. Its translation is CASATYLGLVGNEQFF.

The CDR3 spells CSASGTVPYSNQPQHF. The CDR3, as DNA: TGCAGTGCTAGCGGGACAGTACCATATAGCAATCAGCCCCAGCATTTT. The rearrangement links TRBV20-1 to TRBJ1-5, with 7 bases matching TRBD1. Trimming at V came to 3 bases and at J to 0 bases, leaving 8 bases not matched to a gene. Germline CDR1 DFQATT, CDR2 SNEGSKA (reference sequence). The CDR3 covers 16 residues.

The rearrangement uses TRBV4-2 and TRBJ2-1; D remains ambiguous. From germline, CDR1 is LGHNA and CDR2 YNFKEQ. The CDR3 is 15 residues long. Deletions cut 0 bases from V and 0 bases from J, with 6 bases between. In DNA, the CDR3 is TGTGCCAGCAGCCAAGAAATCGGCTCCTACAATGAGCAGTTCTTC. Protein sequence: CASSQEIGSYNEQFF.

In its sample, this clonotype was seen a few times. The chain has TRBV19 and TRBJ1-2; possible D gene TRBD1, 5 bases. Germline V CDR1 and CDR2: LNHDA, SQIVND (reference sequence). The V and J ends lost 7 bases and 4 bases respectively, with 10 bases between them. The CDR3 is made up of 12 amino acids. The CDR3 here is CASTSRAYGYTF. The CDR3 nucleotides are TGTGCCAGTACCTCCAGGGCCTATGGCTACACCTTC.

The CDR3 bases are TGCGCCAGCAGCTTGGTGCAGGGGGGGGAGACCCAGTACTTC. Amino acids: CASSLVQGGETQYF. V is TRBV5-1 and J is TRBJ2-5, with D possibly being TRBD1 or TRBD2 (7 bases each). The CDR3 covers 14 residues. CDR1 and CDR2 (germline): SGHRS, YFSETQ. Trimming took 0 bases from V and 5 from J, leaving 11 bases between them.

The genes are TRBV18 and TRBJ2-7; D is possibly TRBD2 (5 bases). Germline CDR1 and CDR2: KGHSH and LQKENI. V was shortened by 2 bases and J by 4 bases, with 9 bases between the two germline ends. This CDR3 is built from 13 residues. This chain's CDR3 is CASSPGSRYEQYF. In DNA, the CDR3 is TGTGCCAGCTCACCAGGGAGTAGATACGAGCAGTACTTC. Together with reference TRBV18 and TRBJ2-7, the CDR3 gives the full variable domain: NAGVMQNPRHLVRRRGQEARLRCSPMKGHSHVYWYRQLPEEGLKFMVYLQKENIIDESGMPKERFSAEFPKEGPSILRIQQVVRGDSAAYFCASSPGSRYEQYFGPGTRLTVT.

A few counts support this clonotype. The gene calls are TRBV12-3 or TRBV12-4 and TRBJ1-2, with TRBD1 as a possible D gene (6 bases). The V gene lost 2 bases and the J gene lost 3 bases, with 13 bases spanning the gap. This CDR3 is built from 15 residues. The CDR3 loop is CASSLSWDIHYGYTF. The CDR3 DNA follows: TGTGCCAGCAGTTTATCCTGGGACATCCACTATGGCTACACCTTC.

This clonotype occurred many times. This chain connects TRBV20-1 to TRBJ2-3, with 7 bases matching TRBD2. The V segment lost 2 bases and the J segment 4 bases; nucleotides outside the gene matches: 15. CDR1 DFQATT and CDR2 SNEGSKA come from the germline V gene (reference sequence). The CDR3 spans 17 residues. The CDR3 spells CSARSLMRESVPDTQYF. The CDR3 nucleotides read TGCAGTGCTAGAAGTTTAATGCGGGAGTCCGTCCCAGATACGCAGTATTTT.

This clonotype was seen only a few times. The rearrangement joins TRBV7-8 to TRBJ2-1; 11 bases are shared with TRBD1. Germline V gene sequence: CDR1 SGHVS, CDR2 FQNEAQ. The CDR3 is 15 residues long. V lost 6 bases to trimming and J lost 6 bases; unmatched junction nucleotides: 7. The CDR3 DNA is TGTGCCAGCAGAAGGGGACAGGGGGGGGGCAATGAGCAGTTCTTC. Amino acid sequence: CASRRGQGGGNEQFF.

This clonotype was picked up a small number of times. The chain carries TRBV5-1 and TRBJ2-7, with TRBD2 identical over 12 bases. The CDR3 is made up of 15 amino acids. The germline V gene encodes CDR1 SGHRS and CDR2 YFSETQ. The ends lost 7 bases at V and 0 bases at J; junction bases unmatched: 5. CDR3 nucleotide sequence: TGCGCCAGCGCGCTAGCGGGAGGGCTCTCCTACGAGCAGTACTTC. Translating it yields CASALAGGLSYEQYF.

This clonotype was observed a few times. The chain joins TRBV20-1 to TRBJ1-5; D is possibly TRBD1 (5 bases). This CDR3 has 14 amino acids. CDR1 and CDR2 from the germline V gene are DFQATT and SNEGSKA (reference sequence). Trimming shortened V by 0 bases and J by 6 bases, and 12 bases separated the two germline ends. CDR3 sequence: CSARDLGAGQPQHF. CDR3 DNA: TGCAGTGCTAGAGATCTTGGGGCTGGTCAGCCCCAGCATTTT.

This sequence joins TRBV12-3 or TRBV12-4 and TRBJ1-6; D is undetermined. Trimming pared 3 bases from V and 1 base from J, leaving 13 bases between. CDR3 length equals 17 residues. For the CDR3, the DNA is TGTGCCAGCAGTTTGGGGTGGGGTAGGTCCTATAATTCACCCCTCCACTTT. As protein: CASSLGWGRSYNSPLHF.

In its sample, this clonotype was seen a few times. The genes are TRBV20-1 and TRBJ1-1; no clear D. The CDR3 has 10 amino acids. The ends were cut back, 7 bases at V and 3 bases at J, with 6 bases in the middle. CDR1 is DFQATT, CDR2 SNEGSKA, per germline (reference sequence). CDR3 DNA sequence: TGCAGTGGTGGCGACACTGAAGCTTTCTTT. Translation: CSGGDTEAFF.

This clonotype was found a few times. This chain connects TRBV10-3 to TRBJ2-7; 9 nucleotides match TRBD2. This CDR3 region has 14 residues. Germline CDR1 ENHRY, CDR2 SYGVKD. After removal of 6 bases from V and 3 bases from J, the junction contained 6 bases not matched to a gene. CDR3 coding DNA: TGTGCCATCAGCCCTCCTAGCGGGGTCTACGAGCAGTACTTC. This encodes CAISPPSGVYEQYF.

The table lists this clonotype with a few counts. The CDR3 coding sequence is TGTGCCAGCAGCTTACCCCAGCGGGTAGCGGGAGACCAAGAGACCCAGTACTTC. Protein product: CASSLPQRVAGDQETQYF. The chain is built from TRBV7-9 and TRBJ2-5; 9 nucleotides agree with TRBD2. The CDR3 loop spans 18 amino acids. CDR1 and CDR2 (germline): SEHNR, FQNEAQ (reference sequence). V was pared by 2 bases and J by 0 bases, with 10 bases of the junction left unmatched.

This chain's CDR3 is CSVALAGKPYNEQFF. In DNA, the CDR3 is TGCAGCGTTGCCTTAGCGGGGAAACCTTACAATGAGCAGTTCTTC. The V and J genes are TRBV29-1 and TRBJ2-1; 8 bases match TRBD2. The CDR3 loop spans 15 amino acids. Germline CDR1 reads SQVTM; CDR2 reads ANQGSEA. Trimming cost V 4 bases and J 4 bases; bases outside gene matches: 9.

Many counts were recorded for this clonotype. This sequence joins TRBV12-3 or TRBV12-4 and TRBJ2-1, with D perhaps matching TRBD1 (6 bases). The V end lost 7 bases, the J end lost 11 bases, and 24 bases lay between the germline ends. This CDR3 spans 15 amino acids. CDR3 coding DNA: TGTGCCAGCAACCCCCGGGACAAAAACCTCCTACAGCAGTTCTTC. Translation: CASNPRDKNLLQQFF.

This clonotype has only a few counts. The chain couples TRBV4-2 to TRBJ1-5; D gene ambiguous. Germline values: CDR1 LGHNA, CDR2 YNFKEQ. The germline V and J ends were trimmed by 0 bases and 0 bases, with 3 bases remaining between them. The CDR3 is 14 residues long. CDR3 protein: CASSQDSSNQPQHF. CDR3 bases: TGTGCCAGCAGCCAAGACAGTAGCAATCAGCCCCAGCATTTT.

This clonotype came up a few times. The chain has TRBV5-1 and TRBJ2-3, with unresolved D. CDR3 length: 15 residues. Germline values: CDR1 SGHRS, CDR2 YFSETQ. The V end lost 5 bases, the J end lost 3 bases, and 16 bases lay between the germline ends. The DNA of the CDR3 is TGCGCCAGCAGTTTGAACCCCACTCAGACAGATACGCAGTATTTT. It is translated as CASSLNPTQTDTQYF.

This clonotype was counted ten times or more. In DNA form, the CDR3 reads TGTGCCAGCAGCCCGGGGCGGGAGAGATTATCCTACAATGAGCAGTTCTTC. Protein product: CASSPGRERLSYNEQFF. The V and J genes are TRBV11-1 and TRBJ2-1, with TRBD2 identical over 7 bases. Germline V gene data show CDR1 as SGHAT and CDR2 as FQDESV (reference sequence). This CDR3 is built from 17 residues. With V trimmed by 5 bases and J by 1 base, 11 bases remained unmatched.

Many counts were recorded for this clonotype. The chain has TRBV15 and TRBJ2-3, with 14 bases that match TRBD2. The CDR3 runs to 12 residues. CDR1 and CDR2 from the germline V gene are LNHNV and YYDKDF (reference sequence). Trimming cost V 5 bases and J 13 bases; bases outside gene matches: 2. This CDR3 is CATSLTSGGEYF. The CDR3 nucleotides are TGTGCCACCAGCCTGACTAGCGGGGGGGAGTATTTT. Combining the CDR3 with reference TRBV15 and TRBJ2-3 gives the whole variable domain DAMVIQNPRYQVTQFGKPVTLSCSQTLNHNVMYWYQQKSSQAPKLLFHYYDKDFNNEADTPDNFQSRRPNTSFCFLDIRSPGLGDTAMYLCATSLTSGGEYFGPGTRLTVL.

This clonotype was observed many times. V is TRBV5-1 and J is TRBJ1-5; a possible D gene is TRBD1 (5 bases). V lost 2 bases and J lost 7, with 16 bases in between. Germline values: CDR1 SGHRS, CDR2 YFSETQ. The CDR3 covers 15 residues. CDR3 coding DNA: TGCGCCAGCAGCTTTGGGCAGGGTGAGGGACAGCCCCAGCATTTT. It yields the protein CASSFGQGEGQPQHF.

The chain uses TRBV20-1 and TRBJ2-3; 9 bases map to TRBD2. V lost 0 bases to trimming and J lost 2 bases; unmatched junction nucleotides: 3. The CDR3 has 15 amino acids. Germline V gene lookup returns CDR1 DFQATT and CDR2 SNEGSKA (reference sequence). CDR3 bases: TGCAGTGCTAGAGAACCTAGCGGGGCCACAGATACGCAGTATTTT. It is translated as CSAREPSGATDTQYF.

This rearrangement joins TRBV19 to TRBJ2-5; D is uncertain. The CDR3 is made up of 14 amino acids. V lost 5 bases, J lost 5 bases, and 15 bases lay in between. The germline CDR1 and CDR2 sequences are LNHDA and SQIVND (reference sequence). The CDR3 reads CASSRHLPGETQYF. CDR3 nucleotide sequence: TGTGCCAGTAGTCGACATCTCCCCGGGGAGACCCAGTACTTC.

Only a few counts were recorded for this clonotype. The gene calls are TRBV5-1 and TRBJ1-2; a weak D match, TRBD1 (5 bases). Trimming removed 4 bases at V and 4 bases at J, with 14 bases between. Germline CDR1 and CDR2: SGHRS and YFSETQ. There are 14 residues in the CDR3. The CDR3 bases are TGCGCCAGCAGCCCGACCCAGGGACGCTATGGCTACACCTTC. Translated, it gives CASSPTQGRYGYTF.

The sample holds a few counts of this clonotype. The CDR3 DNA reads TGCGCCAGCAGCTTGTCCCACCGGGGGGGAAGCAATGAGCAGTTCTTC. Residues: CASSLSHRGGSNEQFF. This chain connects TRBV5-1 to TRBJ2-1; TRBD2 matches at 8 bases. The CDR3 runs 16 residues. The germline V gene encodes CDR1 SGHRS and CDR2 YFSETQ. V shed 1 base and J 6 bases; nucleotides not matched to a gene: 9.

The chain links TRBV18 to TRBJ2-7; no definite D call. Germline CDR1 reads KGHSH; CDR2 reads LQKENI. The CDR3 loop spans 14 amino acids. Trimming stripped 1 base from V and 3 bases from J, with 10 bases between. The CDR3 nucleotides are TGTGCCAGCTCACCACAGGGTTTAGACTACGAGCAGTACGTC. Protein: CASSPQGLDYEQYV.

This clonotype was detected many times. The V call is TRBV4-3, the J call TRBJ2-4; 7 bases are a match to TRBD1. The CDR3 loop spans 16 amino acids. Trimming took 0 bases from V and 9 from J; bases not matched to a gene: 11. Germline CDR1 reads LGHNA; CDR2 reads YSLEER. CDR3: CASSQDRDRAVPIQYF. The CDR3 coding sequence is TGCGCCAGCAGCCAAGATCGGGACAGAGCTGTGCCCATTCAGTACTTC.